This TCR beta chain was sequenced during a study of blood T cell repertoires in COVID-19. Per the authors' pipeline: It was from reference gene primer amplification that nucleated cell counts were estimated. Using immunoSEQ multiplex PCR, the repertoire was profiled, and TCRdb retains in-frame clones only, with some absent. V and J calls and clone size are given by that table; D and trimming were obtained from the DNA. The data contain roughly 350,000 clones, 85% to 90% of them singletons. Germline loops: CDR1 SGHAT, CDR2 FQNNGV. This CDR3 comprises 12 residues. V lost 3 bases and J 5 bases, leaving 7 bases between the germline ends. This clone was seen just once.

The genes are TRBV11-2 and TRBJ1-1, with no clear D. Sequenced sample: peripheral blood. The TCR originated in a woman aged 70-85 years with COVID-19, enrolled during active disease. CDR3 in DNA: TGTGCCAGCAGCTTTAGCAGTACTGAAGCTTTCTTT. This sequence encodes CASSFSSTEAFF.